Included here is one T cell receptor (beta chain) sequence, with context. CDR3 length: 14 amino acids. Trimming took off 5 bases at V and 3 bases at J, with 12 bases between the two ends. Germline values: CDR1 SGHRS, CDR2 YFSETQ. Study processing details: Cell counts per sample came from amplifying reference gene primers. Measured with immunoSEQ multiplex PCR; TCRdb has only the in-frame clones, and not every one. For V, J and clone size, that table is used; D and trimming come from the DNA. The sample shows 140,000 to 150,000 clones, around 87% of them seen only once. The sample originates from a study of blood T cell repertoires in COVID-19. Study context: From the United States, Italy and Spain came samples of acute and convalescent COVID-19. T cells, B-cell-depleted T cells, or PBMCs provided the cDNA or gDNA that served as material.

The specimen sequenced was peripheral blood. The TCR originated in a man between 50 and 59 years old who had recovered from COVID-19. The rearrangement links TRBV5-1 to TRBJ1-5; TRBD1 is a possible D gene (5 bases). The CDR3, as DNA: TGCGCCAGCAGGGGGCCTGGAGACAATCAGCCCCAGCATTTT. It yields the protein CASRGPGDNQPQHF. Full variable domain (outside the CDR3, taken from reference TRBV5-1 and TRBJ1-5): KAGVTQTPRYLIKTRGQQVTLSCSPISGHRSVSWYQQTPGQGLQFLFEYFSETQRNKGNFPGRFSGRQFSNSRSEMNVSTLELGDSALYLCASRGPGDNQPQHFGDGTRLSIL.